The clone carrying this T cell receptor (beta chain) came up many times. The antigen is not known. It was with a sample-barcoded 5' primer and a J-beta primer mix that a second PCR of roughly 7 to 12 cycles was run. TCRdb ran MiXCR on the 5' RACE reads and lists one entry per CDR3 protein. The sample lists about 620,000 distinct CDR3 sequences, roughly half occurring once. The data were taken from a study of blood T cells in healthy people across ages. Study results and caveats: Nothing was known about donor CMV status, and this possibly confounded expanded clonotype changes.

Donor samples were obtained from healthy Caucasian individuals from Russia, aged about 6 to 90. Peripheral blood from each donor was collected in a volume of 8 to 10 milliliters. The amount of total RNA extracted per sample was at least 5.5 micrograms. Sequencing was carried out using blood. The origin of this receptor is a woman aged 80 or older in good health.

The CDR3 DNA reads as TGTGCCAGCAGCTCCACCTCCGGGACAGAAGGCTACACCTTC. Amino acid sequence: CASSSTSGTEGYTF. This chain connects TRBV7-2 to TRBJ1-2; 7 nucleotides agree with TRBD1. Germline values: CDR1 SGHTA, CDR2 FQGNSA. V dropped 4 bases and J dropped 8; count of bases not matched to a gene: 10. The CDR3 is made up of 14 amino acids.